This T cell receptor (beta chain) derives from a study of shared clonotypes between healthy human individuals. Study results and caveats: Rarefaction demonstrated incomplete sorted-subset sequencing despite large depth. The naive CD4 repertoires of a handful of donors were compared, and around 4.7% of clonotypes were shared.

The study enrolled healthy HIV-negative adults without recent acute infections or vaccinations as donors. Of note for this clone: Antigen unknown.

The V end was cut by 5 bases, the J end by 6 bases, with 14 bases between. The V gene's germline CDR1 is SGHTA and CDR2 FQGNSA. The CDR3 covers 14 residues. Assay: immunoSEQ multiplex PCR; the TCRdb copy retains only in-frame clones and omits some. The sample carries over a million clones, more than 75% recorded once. Sequenced sample: memory CD4+ T cells from PBMCs. As for subset: CD45RA-negative fraction. The TCR sequence derives from a man younger than 35 in good health. Some clones in this sample may be carry-over from other donors' samples. The chain couples TRBV7-2 to TRBJ2-1, with TRBD2 as a possible D gene (5 bases). The CDR3 sequence is CASSPAYGINEQFF. The CDR3 DNA reads TGTGCCAGCAGCCCCGCCTACGGGATCAATGAGCAGTTCTTC.